Described below is a single TCR beta chain sequence and its context. Its antigen is currently unknown. Produced via immunoSEQ multiplex PCR; TCRdb's table is partial and in-frame only. The table has about 78,000 clones, roughly 96% seen once. Surgeons resected thymus tissue during corrective heart surgery. Donor material was obtained from healthy Finnish infants undergoing corrective surgery for congenital heart defects. This sample was included in a study of human thymus T cells. Looked up from germline, CDR1 is SGHNT and CDR2 is YYREEE (reference sequence). This CDR3 region has 15 residues. V gave up 4 bases and J gave up 2 bases; unmatched junction bases: 4. Study conclusions and caveats: V and J gene usage appeared biased in thymic and blood repertoires.

The TCR originated in a boy younger than two with a congenital heart defect but otherwise immunologically healthy. The rearrangement joins TRBV5-4 to TRBJ2-3, with 10 bases identical to TRBD1. The sequenced sample consisted of thymus tissue. CDR3 in DNA: TGTGCCAGCAGCCACGGACAGGGGGACACAGATACGCAGTATTTT. Its translation is CASSHGQGDTDTQYF.